This T cell receptor beta chain was found in a study of regulatory T cells in long-lasting Graves disease. Study at large: Antithyroid drugs had been given to newly diagnosed Graves' patients for under 3 months.

According to the study, TCR beta libraries were built with iRepertoire HTBI primers and CDR3-region Arm-PCR. MiXCR, applied by TCRdb to the multiplex PCR reads, yields one record per CDR3 protein. The sample consists of more than 350,000 distinct CDR3 sequences, about 15% of them appearing once. Time point: newly diagnosed GD, antithyroid drugs for less than 3 months. PBMC-derived RNA was used for the TCR library. Patients came from an endocrinology department in Xi'an, China. EDTA tubes received about 10 milliliters of collected peripheral blood. The trim removed 4 bases at V and 4 bases at J, leaving 4 bases unmatched. Germline loops: CDR1 LGHDT, CDR2 YNNKEL (reference sequence). The CDR3 consists of 13 residues. These data were also reused for a study on T cells in Graves' hyperthyroidism and ophthalmopathy.

The sample was peripheral blood mononuclear cells (PBMCs), taken at new diagnosis, from a patient treated with antithyroid drugs. The sequence derives from a woman aged 25 to 39 with Graves disease. The chain is built from TRBV3-1 and TRBJ2-7; TRBD2 agrees at 7 bases. As DNA, the CDR3 is TGTGCCAGCAGCCCGGGACTATTTTACGAGCAGTACTTC. Protein product: CASSPGLFYEQYF.